This is a list of T cell receptor beta chains from one sample in a study of blood T cell repertoires in COVID-19. Libraries were prepared by immunoSEQ multiplex PCR; TCRdb keeps only in-frame clonotypes and omits some of them. The sample includes about 150,000 clones, more than 75% seen only once; the top ten take under 2.5%. Material for sequencing was peripheral blood. The receptors were sampled from a man aged 70-80 years with acute or convalescent COVID-19. CDR3s include the opening cysteine and the closing phenylalanine or tryptophan. The order of the fields is V gene, clone size, D gene, J gene, CDR3 protein, CDR3 DNA. The D gene is left open where the match is weak. Rows may omit the clone size; those that give it use once, few, many or a size class.

V gene: TRBV10-3; clone size: -; D gene: TRBD1; J gene: TRBJ1-1; CDR3 protein: CANRQGLGTEAFF; CDR3 DNA: TGTGCCAACCGACAGGGACTAGGGACTGAAGCTTTCTTT
V gene: TRBV3-1/TRBV3-2; clone size: -; D gene: -; J gene: TRBJ2-3; CDR3 protein: CASSQSVGDTQYF; CDR3 DNA: TGTGCCAGCAGCCAAAGCGTAGGAGATACGCAGTATTTT
V gene: TRBV7-9; clone size: -; D gene: -; J gene: TRBJ1-5; CDR3 protein: CASSSGGAVNQPQHF; CDR3 DNA: TGTGCCAGCAGCTCTGGGGGGGCAGTAAATCAGCCCCAGCATTTT
V gene: TRBV18; clone size: -; D gene: -; J gene: TRBJ2-7; CDR3 protein: CASSLEGAPSYEQYF; CDR3 DNA: TGTGCCAGCTCCCTGGAAGGGGCTCCCTCCTACGAGCAGTACTTC
V gene: TRBV29-1; clone size: -; D gene: TRBD2; J gene: TRBJ2-7; CDR3 protein: CSAIPSSGPTYEQYF; CDR3 DNA: TGCAGTGCTATTCCCTCTAGCGGACCGACCTACGAGCAGTACTTC
V gene: TRBV3-1/TRBV3-2; clone size: -; D gene: -; J gene: TRBJ1-6; CDR3 protein: CASSSKARGYSPLHF; CDR3 DNA: TGTGCCAGCAGCTCGAAGGCCAGGGGTTATTCACCCCTCCACTTT
V gene: TRBV5-6; clone size: -; D gene: TRBD1; J gene: TRBJ1-1; CDR3 protein: CASSVSLRGRGNTEAFF; CDR3 DNA: TGTGCCAGCAGCGTTAGTTTGAGGGGGCGTGGGAACACTGAAGCTTTCTTT
V gene: TRBV15; clone size: -; D gene: TRBD2; J gene: TRBJ2-1; CDR3 protein: CATSRDWGGIQAGGHYNEQFF; CDR3 DNA: TGTGCCACCAGCAGAGATTGGGGAGGAATTCAAGCGGGAGGCCACTACAATGAGCAGTTCTTC
V gene: TRBV25-1; clone size: once; D gene: -; J gene: TRBJ2-3; CDR3 protein: CASSGSGGTDTQYF; CDR3 DNA: TGTGCCAGCAGCGGTTCGGGGGGCACAGATACGCAGTATTTT
V gene: TRBV27; clone size: -; D gene: -; J gene: TRBJ1-1; CDR3 protein: CASSFAAGASEAFF; CDR3 DNA: TGTGCCAGCAGTTTCGCGGCGGGGGCATCTGAAGCTTTCTTT
V gene: TRBV9; clone size: -; D gene: TRBD1; J gene: TRBJ1-3; CDR3 protein: CASSVGPGQGLSAGNTIYF; CDR3 DNA: TGTGCCAGCAGCGTAGGGCCGGGACAGGGGCTCTCTGCGGGAAACACCATATATTTT
V gene: TRBV3-1/TRBV3-2; clone size: -; D gene: TRBD1; J gene: TRBJ1-5; CDR3 protein: CASSRLRIQGAGSNQPQHF; CDR3 DNA: TGTGCCAGCAGCCGACTACGAATACAGGGGGCGGGAAGCAATCAGCCCCAGCATTTT
V gene: TRBV7-3; clone size: -; D gene: TRBD2; J gene: TRBJ2-3; CDR3 protein: CASSLQSGRAIDTQYF; CDR3 DNA: TGTGCCAGCAGCCTGCAGAGCGGGAGGGCCATAGATACGCAGTATTTT
V gene: TRBV3-1/TRBV3-2; clone size: -; D gene: -; J gene: TRBJ1-1; CDR3 protein: CASSSRGGNTEAFF; CDR3 DNA: TGTGCCAGCAGCTCCCGGGGGGGGAACACTGAAGCTTTCTTT
V gene: TRBV7-9; clone size: -; D gene: -; J gene: TRBJ2-2; CDR3 protein: CASSLSLTQNTGELFF; CDR3 DNA: TGTGCCAGCAGCTTAAGTTTGACACAGAACACCGGGGAGCTGTTTTTT
V gene: TRBV2; clone size: -; D gene: -; J gene: TRBJ2-7; CDR3 protein: CASKGEYEQYF; CDR3 DNA: TGTGCCAGCAAAGGAGAATACGAGCAGTACTTC
V gene: TRBV12-2; clone size: -; D gene: -; J gene: TRBJ2-4; CDR3 protein: CASRVAAGETKNIQYF; CDR3 DNA: TGTGCAAGTCGCGTCGCGGCAGGGGAAACCAAAAACATTCAGTACTTC
V gene: TRBV20-1; clone size: -; D gene: -; J gene: TRBJ1-1; CDR3 protein: CSASPPTWQANTEAFF; CDR3 DNA: TGCAGTGCTAGTCCCCCTACTTGGCAGGCCAACACTGAAGCTTTCTTT
V gene: TRBV25-1; clone size: -; D gene: TRBD1; J gene: TRBJ1-2; CDR3 protein: CASSLDRAYGYTF; CDR3 DNA: TGTGCCAGCAGCCTGGACAGGGCTTATGGCTACACCTTC
V gene: TRBV13; clone size: -; D gene: TRBD1; J gene: TRBJ1-2; CDR3 protein: CASSLRDRGNYGYTF; CDR3 DNA: TGTGCCAGCAGCTTGAGGGACAGGGGAAACTATGGCTACACCTTC
V gene: TRBV5-4; clone size: -; D gene: -; J gene: TRBJ2-1; CDR3 protein: CASSKTYRVGINEQFF; CDR3 DNA: TGTGCCAGCAGCAAAACGTACAGGGTGGGTATTAATGAGCAGTTCTTC
V gene: TRBV12-1; clone size: -; D gene: -; J gene: TRBJ1-1; CDR3 protein: CASVPRGRTEAFF; CDR3 DNA: TGTGCCAGCGTCCCCAGGGGGCGTACTGAAGCTTTCTTT
V gene: TRBV6-5; clone size: -; D gene: TRBD2; J gene: TRBJ2-1; CDR3 protein: CASSYIHGQGGWFF; CDR3 DNA: TGTGCCAGCAGTTACATCCACGGGCAGGGAGGGTGGTTCTTC